This T cell receptor beta chain derives from a study of tumor-infiltrating lymphocytes in primary liver carcinoma (dated by TCRdb to the late 2010s). About the full investigation: Between November 2015 and March 2016, five patients in China with histopathologically diagnosed primary liver carcinoma had surgical resection. The five patients, three men and two women aged 30 to 69 years, had hepatocellular carcinoma (four) or combined HCC and intrahepatic cholangiocarcinoma (one). Tumors of the five patients were stage T1-T3 N0M0 with maximum diameters of roughly 4.2 to 10 cm. Each sample produced about 3.5 to 8 million productive TCRbeta reads, and read depth showed no significant difference between tissue types. Across five regions of each liver tumor, along with adjacent normal tissue and blood, the study brought together TCRbeta repertoire sequencing, expression microarrays and whole-exome sequencing. A total of some 35 specimens from 5 patients underwent TCRbeta repertoire sequencing, comprising 25 tumor regions, 5 adjacent noncancerous liver tissues and 5 peripheral blood samples. Technical replicate repertoires showed high reproducibility, with mean shared-clone rates roughly 0.89 and correlation coefficients above 0.95.

In regard to this clonotype: It has no known antigen specificity. A junction boundary mismatches the germline segment, possibly from a read error.

Study-wide findings and limitations: The study included only four to six patients, and the authors note findings should be validated in a larger study. A significantly larger repertoire fraction was made up by the top 250 clones in tumors than in blood (p = 0.039). Only the TCR beta chain was sequenced, which likely underestimates true repertoire diversity because unpaired alpha chains were not captured. Consistent with antigen-driven expansion, pairs of tumor regions showed higher repertoire overlap (mean roughly 35%) than either tumor-adjacent pairs (approximately 17%) or tumor-blood pairs (about 14%). Bulk unsorted samples precluded comparing CD4+ and CD8+ T cell repertoires.

A constant-region primer and ProtoScript II reverse transcriptase were used to reverse-transcribe TCRbeta-specific cDNA from approximately 450 ng total RNA. Construction of the TCRbeta libraries relied on three nested rounds of multiplex PCR, following a slightly modified ARM-PCR procedure. The first two PCR rounds used multiplex TRBV1-TRBV30 forward primers with a Cbeta reverse primer, each for about 10 cycles. A final 25-cycle PCR with Deep VentR polymerase added sample barcodes and Illumina adapters. Before sequencing, amplicons between 200 and 500 bp were purified from gel using a QIAquick gel extraction kit. The TCRbeta amplicons were sequenced with 250-bp paired-end reads on an Illumina HiSeq 2500. In the original analysis: To recover full CDR3 sequences, reads were quality-trimmed using Trimmomatic v0.33 and paired reads were then merged using FLASH v1.2.11. V, D and J germline segments were assigned to the rearranged TCRbeta sequences using MiGEC v1.2.1b. VDJtools v1.0.0 computed clonotype statistics and Shannon-Wiener diversity indices. Except for diversity analysis, only the 250 most abundant clonotypes of each sample were used in subsequent analyses to reduce sampling bias. Starting from the raw public reads, TCRdb applied fastp trimming at Q25, assembled clones with MiXCR and retained in-frame beta chains. CDR3 protein duplicates are merged, each entry listing the most common genes and DNA. These V and J calls rely on TCRdb rather than the paper's analysis. Across this sample there are approximately 300,000 distinct CDR3 sequences, with 65% seen only once. The ten biggest clones cover roughly 10% of the sample.

Blood RNA was extracted from unsorted whole blood with TRIzol reagent; germline DNA came from the DNeasy Blood & Tissue kit. At the time of sampling, the patients were treatment-naive and had chronic HBV infection. Before surgery, approximately 3.8 milliliters of peripheral blood were drawn into K2EDTA tubes. The CDR3 goes from the cysteine to the phenylalanine over 13 residues. Of all the DNA, just the CDR3 is kept, 39 bases in frame from base 1. CDR1 and CDR2 (MDHEN, SYDVKM) derive from the germline V gene. This clonotype was obtained from a man in his forties with primary liver carcinoma and hepatitis B virus infection. The chain uses TRBV28 and TRBJ2-2, with the D segment identity uncertain. Input material: peripheral blood. For the CDR3, the sequence is CVSSRQDTGELFF. The sequenced DNA: TGTGTCAGCAGCCGACAAGACACCGGGGAGCTGTTTTTT. Beyond the CDR3, the reference TRBV28 and TRBJ2-2 genes provide the residues; the full variable domain reads: DVKVTQSSRYLVKRTGEKVFLECVQDMDHENMFWYRQDPGLGLRLIYFSYDVKMKEKGDIPEGYSVSREKKERFSLILESASTNQTSMYLCVSSRQDTGELFFGEGSRLTVL.